Presented here are 9 T cell receptor beta chains from one specimen sequenced in a study of regulatory T cells in long-lasting Graves disease. This sample's time point: newly diagnosed GD, antithyroid drugs for less than 3 months. PBMC-derived RNA was used for the TCR library. Investigators prepared the TCR beta libraries by applying iRepertoire HTBI primers and Arm-PCR of CDR3 regions. TCRdb processed the multiplex PCR reads anew with MiXCR; each CDR3 protein has one entry. The table has some 400,000 distinct CDR3 sequences, about 15% seen once. The data were also submitted as part of a second study, on T cells in Graves' hyperthyroidism and ophthalmopathy.

This specimen was peripheral blood mononuclear cells (PBMCs), taken at new diagnosis, from a patient treated with antithyroid drugs. These receptors all stem from a woman younger than 45 with Graves disease.

The chain combines TRBV5-6 with TRBJ1-2; D is uncertain. This CDR3 has 14 residues. CDR1 SGHDT and CDR2 YYEEEE come from the germline V gene. Trimming removed 5 bases from V and 6 bases from J, with 17 bases in between. Here the CDR3 reads CASSIPRMGNGYTF. In DNA form, the CDR3 reads TGTGCCAGCAGTATACCCCGGATGGGGAATGGCTACACCTTC.

This clonotype occurred a few times. The V gene is TRBV5-1, the J gene TRBJ1-4; a weak D match, TRBD1 (6 bases). Germline assignment: CDR1 SGHRS and CDR2 YFSETQ. V was trimmed by 2 bases and J by 8 bases, leaving 13 bases between them. The CDR3 loop spans 14 amino acids. The DNA for the CDR3 is TGCGCCAGCAGCTTAACAGGGAAGGCGGAAAAACTGTTTTTT. Its translation: CASSLTGKAEKLFF.

This chain links TRBV29-1 with TRBJ1-5; a possible D gene is TRBD1 (5 bases). The length of the CDR3 is 12 residues. Trimming stripped 5 bases from V and 3 bases from J, with 8 bases between. From germline, CDR1 is SQVTM and CDR2 ANQGSEA. The CDR3, as DNA: TGCAGCGTTTCAGGGTACAATCAGCCCCAGCATTTT. Protein: CSVSGYNQPQHF. Using reference TRBV29-1 and TRBJ1-5 for the parts outside the CDR3, the full variable domain is SAVISQKPSRDICQRGTSLTIQCQVDSQVTMMFWYRQQPGQSLTLIATANQGSEATYESGFVIDKFPISRPNLTFSTLTVSNMSPEDSSIYLCSVSGYNQPQHFGDGTRLSIL.

This clonotype was seen many times. The chain has TRBV6-1 and TRBJ2-5; unclear D gene. This CDR3 is built from 13 residues. The germline V and J ends were trimmed by 7 bases and 4 bases, with 13 bases remaining between them. In germline, CDR1 is MNHNS, CDR2 SASEGT. This CDR3 reads CASTRGGVETQYF. CDR3 bases: TGTGCCAGCACCAGAGGTGGGGTAGAGACCCAGTACTTC.

This clonotype came up many times. The CDR3 reads CASSVEGNSYNEQFF. The CDR3 bases are TGTGCCAGCAGCGTAGAGGGAAACTCCTACAATGAGCAGTTCTTC. The J gene is TRBJ2-1, the V gene TRBV9; D is undetermined. Germline V gene sequence: CDR1 SGDLS, CDR2 YYNGEE. V lost 0 bases, J lost 0 bases, and 7 bases lay in between. The CDR3 length is 15 residues.

This clonotype was counted between two and nine times. It may be a read error: a sequence one base away is much more abundant. CDR3 loop: CATSDMTTYQGTQYF. The CDR3 bases are TGTGCCACCAGTGATATGACCACCTACCAAGGGACCCAGTACTTC. This chain joins TRBV24-1 and TRBJ2-5; no clear D. Germline V gene sequence: CDR1 KGHDR, CDR2 SFDVKD. The CDR3 is 15 residues long.

A few counts support this clonotype. V is TRBV7-9 and J is TRBJ1-4; D unresolved. CDR3 length: 15 residues. V was clipped by 5 bases and J by 4 bases, with 14 bases between them. Germline lookup yields CDR1 SEHNR and CDR2 FQNEAQ (reference sequence). The CDR3 loop is CASSRKTALNEKLFF. In nucleotides, the CDR3 is TGTGCCAGCAGCCGGAAGACTGCGCTTAATGAAAAACTGTTTTTT.

This clonotype was counted at least ten times. V is TRBV18 and J is TRBJ2-7; 9 positions match TRBD1. Germline V CDR1 and CDR2: KGHSH, LQKENI. V shed 5 bases and J 0 bases; nucleotides not matched to a gene: 8. The CDR3 loop spans 16 amino acids. The CDR3 here is CASSRTRDRDSYEQYF. The CDR3 nucleotides are TGTGCCAGCTCAAGAACCCGGGACAGGGACTCCTACGAGCAGTACTTC.

This rearrangement joins TRBV20-1 to TRBJ1-4, with 10 nucleotides matching TRBD1. The CDR3 spans 16 residues. CDR1 is DFQATT and CDR2 is SNEGSKA in the germline V gene (reference sequence). Unmatched junction bases numbered 9, after V lost 1 base and J lost 7 bases. The DNA of the CDR3 is TGCAGTGCTAGAGTCTTGGGACAGGGGATGGGTGAAAAACTGTTTTTT. It translates to CSARVLGQGMGEKLFF.